This TCR beta chain originates from a study of blood T cell repertoires in COVID-19. Trimming cost V 9 bases and J 0 bases, with 9 bases left between them. In germline, CDR1 is MNHEY, CDR2 SVGAGI. CDR3 length: 12 residues. The protocol was immunoSEQ multiplex PCR, while the TCRdb copy is restricted to in-frame clones and leaves out a portion. The sample holds about 130,000 clones; about 80% are singletons and the top ten take about a sixth. This receptor was taken from a woman aged 45-65 years with acute or convalescent COVID-19. Sequences were obtained from peripheral blood. This chain links TRBV6-5 with TRBJ2-7, with TRBD1 as a possible D gene (5 bases). CDR3: CASRTFSYEQYF. CDR3 bases: TGTGCCAGTAGGACATTCTCCTACGAGCAGTACTTC.